This TCR beta chain emerged from a study of T cell responses to AZD1222 COVID-19 vaccine. Clones were read by immunoSEQ multiplex PCR, and TCRdb kept only the in-frame ones, dropping some. The table has about 81,000 clones, about 90% seen once. The junction had 6 bases not matched to a gene; V was cut back by 0 bases and J by 7 bases. The CDR3 sequence is 15 residues long. CDR1 is LNHDA and CDR2 is SQIVND in the germline V gene (reference sequence). The specimen comprised peripheral blood, sampled 28 days after the second AZD1222 dose. This sequence was found in an adult who received the AZD1222 COVID-19 vaccine. V is TRBV19 and J is TRBJ2-7; 10 bases match TRBD1. In DNA, the CDR3 is TGTGCCAGTAGTATAGATCGACAGGGGGCAAGTGAGCAGTACTTC. It yields the protein CASSIDRQGASEQYF.